This TCR beta chain appears in the sequencing data of a study of regulatory T cells in long-lasting Graves disease. Construction of TCR beta libraries relied on iRepertoire HTBI primers and on Arm-PCR targeting CDR3 regions. Each CDR3 protein gets one entry after TCRdb re-called the multiplex PCR reads with MiXCR. This table has a few hundred thousand distinct CDR3 sequences, about an eighth appearing once. In regard to this clonotype: The antigen is not known.

Time point described: newly diagnosed GD, antithyroid drugs for less than 3 months. The TCR library was made from RNA that had been extracted from PBMCs in TRIzol. This CDR3 has 13 amino acids. Germline lookup yields CDR1 SEHNR and CDR2 FQNEAQ (reference sequence). Trimming stripped 7 bases from V and 7 bases from J, with 17 bases between. Study conclusions and caveats: The study found lower TCR diversity in persistent Graves' patients than in newly diagnosed ones. Accuracy may have suffered from the small sample size.

The same data also went into a second study, on T cells in Graves' hyperthyroidism and ophthalmopathy. That report adds: The HTBI set primed first-round TCR CDR3 RT-PCR.

The J gene is TRBJ2-7, the V gene TRBV7-9, with a possible D match to TRBD2 (6 bases). This TCR derives from a woman aged 18 to 35 with Graves disease. This material consisted of peripheral blood mononuclear cells (PBMCs), taken at new diagnosis, from a patient treated with antithyroid drugs. CDR3 region: CASIRGTGLEQYF. The CDR3 DNA reads TGTGCCAGCATACGCGGGACGGGACTGGAGCAGTACTTC.